Following are 10 T cell receptor beta chains from one sample sequenced in a study of T cells in Graves' hyperthyroidism and ophthalmopathy. Researchers amplified the TCR beta CDR3 regions from RNA transcripts. HTBI primers drove first-round RT-PCR of the TCR CDR3. One entry per CDR3 protein results from TCRdb running MiXCR on the multiplex PCR reads. Of 500,000 to 800,000 distinct CDR3 sequences in the sample, 45% are singletons; the top ten hold less than 9%. The specimen sequenced was peripheral blood or thyroid tissue (not recorded which). The receptor set was obtained from an adult man with Graves' disease, either hyperthyroidism or ophthalmopathy (not recorded which).

Ten or more counts support this clonotype. The genes are TRBV10-3 and TRBJ1-1; TRBD1 is a possible D gene (6 bases). Trimming pared 6 bases from V and 4 bases from J, leaving 18 bases between. The CDR3 totals 15 residues. Germline V gene data show CDR1 as ENHRY and CDR2 as SYGVKD. CDR3 residues: CAIRLEAQGSTEAFF. In DNA, the CDR3 is TGTGCCATCAGGCTTGAGGCTCAGGGGTCCACTGAAGCTTTCTTT.

This sequence joins TRBV7-2 and TRBJ1-5; 9 bases match TRBD1. The CDR3 is 15 amino acids. V dropped 9 bases and J dropped 0; count of bases not matched to a gene: 6. CDR1 SGHTA and CDR2 FQGNSA come from the germline V gene. The CDR3 DNA is TGTGCCAGTACCAAGGGACAGGGTAGCAATCAGCCCCAGCATTTT. It encodes CASTKGQGSNQPQHF.

The chain links TRBV5-1 to TRBJ1-1, with a possible D match to TRBD1 (6 bases). Germline V lookup: CDR1 SGHRS, CDR2 YFSETQ. The CDR3 consists of 16 residues. Trimming removed 0 bases from V and 4 bases from J, with 16 bases in between. The CDR3 DNA reads TGCGCCAGCAGCTTGGAGATAGGGGGTGGGCTCACTGAAGCTTTCTTT. The encoded protein is CASSLEIGGGLTEAFF.

This clonotype was recorded at least ten times. DNA of the CDR3: TGTGCCAGCAGGATGGGAGGGAATAACTATGGCTACACCTTC. Translated, it gives CASRMGGNNYGYTF. The rearrangement joins TRBV28 to TRBJ1-2; D gene uncertain. The V gene's germline CDR1 is MDHEN and CDR2 SYDVKM. CDR3 size: 14 residues. The germline V and J ends were trimmed by 6 bases and 1 base, with 12 bases remaining between them.

This chain connects TRBV20-1 to TRBJ1-3; D gene unclear. The CDR3 is 15 residues long. The germline V gene has CDR1 DFQATT and CDR2 SNEGSKA (reference sequence). The CDR3 loop reads CSAPGWQSSGNTIYF. The DNA for the CDR3 is TGCAGCGCGCCGGGTTGGCAGAGCTCTGGAAACACCATATATTTT.

The V and J genes are TRBV7-6 and TRBJ2-7; 10 bases are a match to TRBD1. With 6 bases clipped from V and 3 bases from J, the junction kept 14 bases outside the gene matches. CDR1 and CDR2 from the germline V gene are SGHVS and FNYEAQ. This CDR3 region has 17 residues. The CDR3 spells CASRPRPPDRGDYEQYF. The CDR3 nucleotides read TGTGCCAGCAGACCCCGACCCCCGGACAGGGGGGACTACGAGCAGTACTTC.

On this clonotype: Compared with germline, one end of the junction differs, possibly owing to a read error. The gene calls are TRBV7-8 and TRBJ2-5; D uncertain. Germline V gene data show CDR1 as SGHVS and CDR2 as FQNEAQ. The CDR3 has 11 residues. CDR3 bases: TGTCCCAGCAGCACTGAGGAGACCCAGTACTTC. This sequence encodes CPSSTEETQYF.

This clonotype was seen at least ten times. The chain links TRBV29-1 to TRBJ2-7; 10 positions match TRBD1. Germline V gives CDR1 SQVTM, CDR2 ANQGSEA. The CDR3 covers 12 residues. The V gene end was trimmed by 8 bases and the J gene end by 5 bases; junction bases not matched to a gene: 6. CDR3 residues: CSPRDRGHEQYF. The DNA for the CDR3 is TGCAGCCCCCGGGACAGGGGCCACGAGCAGTACTTC.

This chain connects TRBV7-9 to TRBJ1-4; D unresolved. V lost 1 base to trimming and J lost 7 bases, with 13 bases between them. The germline CDR1 and CDR2 sequences are SEHNR and FQNEAQ (reference sequence). CDR3 length: 15 residues. In DNA form, the CDR3 reads TGTGCCAGCAGCTTAGTTGGTCATAATGGTGAAAAACTGTTTTTT. As protein: CASSLVGHNGEKLFF.

The chain uses TRBV25-1 and TRBJ2-7, with D possibly being TRBD1 (6 bases). Germline lookup yields CDR1 MGHDK and CDR2 SYGVNS. CDR3 size: 14 residues. The V end lost 6 bases, the J end lost 6 bases, and 18 bases lay between the germline ends. As DNA, the CDR3 is TGTGCCAGCAGCGGTGGGGGCGGGTCCCTCGAGCAGTACTTC. Translation: CASSGGGGSLEQYF.